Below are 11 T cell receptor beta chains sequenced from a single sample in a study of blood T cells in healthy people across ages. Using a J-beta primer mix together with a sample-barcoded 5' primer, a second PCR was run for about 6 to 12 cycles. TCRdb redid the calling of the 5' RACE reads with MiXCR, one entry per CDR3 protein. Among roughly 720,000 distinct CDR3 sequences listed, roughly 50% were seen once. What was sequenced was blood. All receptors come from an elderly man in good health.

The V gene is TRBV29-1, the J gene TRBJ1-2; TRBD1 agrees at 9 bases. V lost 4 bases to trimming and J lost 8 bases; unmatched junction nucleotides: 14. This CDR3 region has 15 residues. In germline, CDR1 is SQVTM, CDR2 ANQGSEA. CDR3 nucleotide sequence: TGCAGCGTTGTAGTTAGCGGGACAGGGCCCCTCGGCTACACCTTC. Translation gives CSVVVSGTGPLGYTF. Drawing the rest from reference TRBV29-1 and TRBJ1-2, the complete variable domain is SAVISQKPSRDICQRGTSLTIQCQVDSQVTMMFWYRQQPGQSLTLIATANQGSEATYESGFVIDKFPISRPNLTFSTLTVSNMSPEDSSIYLCSVVVSGTGPLGYTFGSGTRLTVV.

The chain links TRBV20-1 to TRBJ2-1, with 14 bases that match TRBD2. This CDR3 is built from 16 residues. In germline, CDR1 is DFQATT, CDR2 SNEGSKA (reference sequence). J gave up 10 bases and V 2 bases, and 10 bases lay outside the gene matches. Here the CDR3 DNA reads TGCAGTGCTAGAAGTGGGACTAGCGGGAGTCTAGAAGAGCAGTTCTTC. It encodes CSARSGTSGSLEEQFF.

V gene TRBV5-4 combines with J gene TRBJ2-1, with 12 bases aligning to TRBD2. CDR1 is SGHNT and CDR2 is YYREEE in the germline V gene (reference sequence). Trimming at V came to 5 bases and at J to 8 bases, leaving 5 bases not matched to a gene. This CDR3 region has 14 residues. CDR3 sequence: CASRLAGGSHEQFF. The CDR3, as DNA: TGTGCCAGCAGACTAGCGGGAGGTTCCCATGAGCAGTTCTTC.

This chain's CDR3 is CASSLGRVNIGYTF. The CDR3, as DNA: TGTGCCAGCAGCTTAGGTCGGGTGAATATAGGCTACACCTTC. This chain uses TRBV13 with TRBJ1-2, with D unresolved. This CDR3 has 14 amino acids. Germline V gene data show CDR1 as PRHDT and CDR2 as FYEKMQ (reference sequence). With 0 bases removed from V and 8 bases from J, the gap between germline ends came to 13 bases.

CDR3 region: CASKPGTGVYNEQFF. DNA of the CDR3: TGTGCCAGCAAACCCGGGACTGGTGTCTACAATGAGCAGTTCTTC. The J gene is TRBJ2-1, the V gene TRBV28, with D tentatively TRBD2 (6 bases). Germline CDR1 and CDR2: MDHEN and SYDVKM. This CDR3 comprises 15 residues. V was pared by 7 bases and J by 3 bases, with 16 bases between.

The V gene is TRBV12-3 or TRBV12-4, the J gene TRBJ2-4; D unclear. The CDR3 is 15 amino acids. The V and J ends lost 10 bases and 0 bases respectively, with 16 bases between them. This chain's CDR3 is CAISRSSGAKNIQYF. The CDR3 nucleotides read TGTGCCATCTCGCGGTCCTCTGGAGCCAAAAACATTCAGTACTTC.

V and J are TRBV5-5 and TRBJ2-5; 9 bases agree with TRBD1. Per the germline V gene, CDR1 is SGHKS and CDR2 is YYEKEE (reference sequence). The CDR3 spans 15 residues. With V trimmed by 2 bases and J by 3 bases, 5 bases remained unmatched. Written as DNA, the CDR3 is TGTGCCAGCAGCTTAAGAAGGACAGGGGAAGAGACCCAGTACTTC. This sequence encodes CASSLRRTGEETQYF.

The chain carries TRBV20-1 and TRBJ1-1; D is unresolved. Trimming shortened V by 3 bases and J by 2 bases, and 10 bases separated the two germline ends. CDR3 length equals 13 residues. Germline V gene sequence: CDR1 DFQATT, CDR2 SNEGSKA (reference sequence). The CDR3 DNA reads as TGCAGTGCTAGTCTCGCGGCAAACACTGAAGCTTTCTTT. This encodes CSASLAANTEAFF.

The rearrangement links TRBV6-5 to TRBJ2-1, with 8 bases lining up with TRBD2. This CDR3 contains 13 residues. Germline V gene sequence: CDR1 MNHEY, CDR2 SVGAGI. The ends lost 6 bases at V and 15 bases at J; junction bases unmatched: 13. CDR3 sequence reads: CASRGTSGSVLFF. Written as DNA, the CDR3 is TGTGCCAGCAGGGGGACCAGCGGGAGTGTTCTGTTCTTC.

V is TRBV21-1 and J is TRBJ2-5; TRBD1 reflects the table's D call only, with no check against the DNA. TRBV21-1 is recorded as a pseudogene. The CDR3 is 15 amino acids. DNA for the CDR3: TGTGCCAGCAGCAAAGATGCAGGGCAAAAAGAGACCCAGTACTTC. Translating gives CASSKDAGQKETQYF.

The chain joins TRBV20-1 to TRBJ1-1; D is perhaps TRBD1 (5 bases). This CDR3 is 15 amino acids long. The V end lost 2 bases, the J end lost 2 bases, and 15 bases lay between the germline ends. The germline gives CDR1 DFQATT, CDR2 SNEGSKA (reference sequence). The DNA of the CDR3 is TGCAGTGCTAGACTAGCCGGGACGGCCAACACTGAAGCTTTCTTT. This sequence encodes CSARLAGTANTEAFF.